This passage covers 28 T cell receptor beta chains from one sample sequenced in a study of shared clonotypes between healthy human individuals. Assay used: immunoSEQ multiplex PCR; TCRdb lists only in-frame clones, some missing. The sample has more than 2 million clones; roughly 95% are singletons. Material for sequencing was naive CD4+ T cells sorted from blood. Subset in this sample: CD45RA+ positively selected. These receptors were collected from a man aged 18 to 29 in good health.

The rearrangement joins TRBV11-2 to TRBJ1-4; the match to TRBD1 covers 8 bases. V shed 5 bases and J 3 bases; nucleotides not matched to a gene: 11. CDR3 length equals 17 residues. The germline V gene has CDR1 SGHAT and CDR2 FQNNGV. This CDR3 is CASSRRGTGQPNEKLFF. The CDR3 DNA reads as TGTGCCAGCAGCCGAAGAGGGACAGGACAGCCTAATGAAAAACTGTTTTTT.

The chain has TRBV5-1 and TRBJ1-1, with 7 bases aligning to TRBD1. After removal of 0 bases from V and 6 bases from J, the junction contained 2 bases not matched to a gene. CDR1 is SGHRS, CDR2 YFSETQ, per germline. The CDR3 contains 13 residues. The CDR3 coding sequence is TGCGCCAGCAGCTTGGACAGGGGCCCTGAAGCTTTCTTT. This sequence encodes CASSLDRGPEAFF.

The V gene is TRBV5-1, the J gene TRBJ2-1; no reliable D call. This CDR3 has 15 residues. Trimming shortened V by 0 bases and J by 8 bases, and 15 bases separated the two germline ends. From germline, CDR1 is SGHRS and CDR2 YFSETQ. The CDR3 DNA reads TGCGCCAGCAGCTTGGCAGACTGGCGGTGGGATGAGCAGTTCTTC. It encodes CASSLADWRWDEQFF. Full variable domain (outside the CDR3, taken from reference TRBV5-1 and TRBJ2-1): KAGVTQTPRYLIKTRGQQVTLSCSPISGHRSVSWYQQTPGQGLQFLFEYFSETQRNKGNFPGRFSGRQFSNSRSEMNVSTLELGDSALYLCASSLADWRWDEQFFGPGTRLTVL.

The rearrangement uses TRBV21-1 and TRBJ1-5. TRBV21-1 corresponds to a pseudogene. CDR3 size: 13 residues. The CDR3 protein is CASSKKGSQPQHF. CDR3 DNA: TGTGCCAGCAGCAAAAAGGGATCGCAGCCCCAGCATTTT.

This sequence joins TRBV6-6 and TRBJ2-7; D may correspond to TRBD1 or TRBD2 (6 bases each). Germline V CDR1 and CDR2: MNHNY, SVGAGI (reference sequence). CDR3 length: 13 amino acids. V lost 7 bases and J 13 bases, leaving 23 bases between the germline ends. The CDR3 here is CASNLETGGFPYF. The CDR3 coding sequence is TGTGCCAGCAACCTAGAGACAGGAGGGTTCCCTTACTTC.

The V gene is TRBV18, the J gene TRBJ2-4; D may be TRBD2 (5 bases). Per germline, CDR1 KGHSH and CDR2 LQKENI. The CDR3 loop spans 16 amino acids. The V gene lost 0 bases and the J gene lost 1 base, with 10 bases spanning the gap. CDR3 nucleotide sequence: TGTGCCAGCTCACCACCCTCCACGGGGGCCAAAAACATTCAGTACTTC. It yields the protein CASSPPSTGAKNIQYF. Full variable domain (missing parts from reference TRBV18 and TRBJ2-4): NAGVMQNPRHLVRRRGQEARLRCSPMKGHSHVYWYRQLPEEGLKFMVYLQKENIIDESGMPKERFSAEFPKEGPSILRIQQVVRGDSAAYFCASSPPSTGAKNIQYFGAGTRLSVL.

V is TRBV5-1 and J is TRBJ2-6; 9 bases agree with TRBD1. CDR1 and CDR2 (germline): SGHRS, YFSETQ. V lost 2 bases, J lost 0 bases, and 6 bases stayed unmatched. The CDR3 loop spans 18 amino acids. The CDR3 is CASSLGGQGSSGANVLTF. The CDR3 nucleotides are TGCGCCAGCAGCTTAGGGGGACAGGGTAGCTCTGGGGCCAACGTCCTGACTTTC.

This rearrangement joins TRBV6-5 to TRBJ1-4; D remains unclear. The CDR3 totals 16 residues. CDR1 MNHEY and CDR2 SVGAGI come from the germline V gene. Between the trimmed V and J ends, which lost 0 bases and 4 bases, there was a span of 12 bases. The CDR3 loop reads CASSYSFARINEKLFF. CDR3 bases: TGTGCCAGCAGTTACTCGTTTGCACGGATTAATGAAAAACTGTTTTTT.

The chain uses TRBV5-4 and TRBJ2-2; TRBD1 might be the D (6 bases). Germline loops: CDR1 SGHNT, CDR2 YYREEE (reference sequence). The CDR3 has 16 residues. Trimming took 0 bases from V and 2 from J, leaving 11 bases between them. The CDR3 region is CASSLGTALNTGELFF. The CDR3 nucleotides are TGTGCCAGCAGCTTGGGGACAGCCCTCAACACCGGGGAGCTGTTTTTT. Full variable domain (remainder filled in from reference TRBV5-4 and TRBJ2-2): ETGVTQSPTHLIKTRGQQVTLRCSSQSGHNTVSWYQQALGQGPQFIFQYYREEENGRGNFPPRFSGLQFPNYSSELNVNALELDDSALYLCASSLGTALNTGELFFGEGSRLTVL.

On this clone: Different DNA sequences within this sample yield the same CDR3. This chain connects TRBV4-3 to TRBJ1-5, with D unresolved. Germline V gene data show CDR1 as LGHNA and CDR2 as YSLEER. V was shortened by 0 bases and J by 2 bases, with 5 bases between the two germline ends. The CDR3 is made up of 14 amino acids. The CDR3 DNA reads TGCGCCAGCAGCCAAGAGGTAGGCAATCAGCCCCAGCATTTT. This sequence encodes CASSQEVGNQPQHF.

The rearrangement uses TRBV10-2 and TRBJ2-1; D call uncertain. Trimming removed 2 bases at V and 6 bases at J, with 8 bases between. Germline CDR1 is WSHSY and CDR2 is SAAADI. The CDR3 is made up of 13 amino acids. The CDR3, as DNA: TGCGCCAGCAGTGAGATGTGGGGCAATGAGCAGTTCTTC. Translating gives CASSEMWGNEQFF.

The rearrangement uses TRBV6-5 and TRBJ2-6; weak D call: TRBD2 (7 bases). In germline, CDR1 is MNHEY, CDR2 SVGAGI. V was clipped by 6 bases and J by 4 bases, with 13 bases between them. The CDR3 totals 15 residues. The chain's CDR3 is CASSDRGAGANVLTF. In DNA, the CDR3 is TGTGCCAGCAGCGACCGGGGGGCAGGGGCCAACGTCCTGACTTTC.

The CDR3 here is CASILDRSTDTQYF. The CDR3 DNA reads TGTGCCAGCATACTGGACAGGAGCACAGATACGCAGTATTTT. The chain has TRBV2 and TRBJ2-3, with 7 bases fitting TRBD1. Germline trimming cut 7 bases from V and 0 bases from J; bases unmatched to any gene: 4. The germline V gene encodes CDR1 SNHLY and CDR2 FYNNEI. The CDR3 has 14 amino acids.

This chain uses TRBV5-4 with TRBJ1-1; 9 positions match TRBD1. The CDR3 has 16 amino acids. V was clipped by 0 bases and J by 4 bases; unmatched bases: 7. The V gene's germline CDR1 is SGHNT and CDR2 YYREEE (reference sequence). The CDR3 sequence: CASSLAGQGSGTEAFF. The CDR3 DNA is TGTGCCAGCAGCTTGGCGGGACAGGGTTCGGGCACTGAAGCTTTCTTT.

The sample holds one count of this clone. The rearrangement links TRBV30 to TRBJ1-1; 7 positions match TRBD1. V lost 3 bases to trimming and J lost 4 bases; unmatched junction nucleotides: 5. CDR1 and CDR2 (germline): GTSNPN, SVGIG (reference sequence). The CDR3 is 13 amino acids. The CDR3 sequence: CAWRPDRATEAFF. For the CDR3, the DNA is TGTGCCTGGAGACCAGACAGGGCCACTGAAGCTTTCTTT.

The chain carries TRBV7-2 and TRBJ2-2, with D perhaps matching TRBD2 (6 bases). Germline values: CDR1 SGHTA, CDR2 FQGNSA. With 0 bases removed from V and 3 bases from J, the gap between germline ends came to 11 bases. The CDR3 contains 16 residues. This chain's CDR3 is CASSLAGGIDTGELFF. The CDR3 DNA reads TGTGCCAGCAGCTTAGCAGGCGGGATCGACACCGGGGAGCTGTTTTTT.

The J gene is TRBJ2-5, the V gene TRBV11-1; D is undetermined. This CDR3 has 11 residues. V was trimmed by 3 bases and J by 14 bases, leaving 13 bases between them. Germline V gene sequence: CDR1 SGHAT, CDR2 FQDESV (reference sequence). The CDR3 DNA reads TGTGCCAGCAGCTTTGGGTTGGCCCTTTACTTC. Its translation: CASSFGLALYF.

This clone was detected only once. The same CDR3 can be traced to other DNA sequences in this sample. V gene TRBV7-9 combines with J gene TRBJ1-2; a weak D match, TRBD1 (5 bases). The V gene's germline CDR1 is SEHNR and CDR2 FQNEAQ (reference sequence). Trimming pared 0 bases from V and 2 bases from J, leaving 10 bases between. The CDR3 is 15 amino acids. CDR3 sequence: CASSLALGVNYGYTF. CDR3 coding DNA: TGTGCCAGCAGCTTAGCGCTGGGGGTGAACTATGGCTACACCTTC.

The chain links TRBV11-2 to TRBJ2-7, with a tentative D call TRBD1 (6 bases). The CDR3 loop spans 14 amino acids. The germline V gene encodes CDR1 SGHAT and CDR2 FQNNGV. The V end lost 6 bases, the J end lost 2 bases, and 14 bases lay between the germline ends. CDR3 in DNA: TGTGCCAGCAGGTTGCTACAGGGTCCCTACGAGCAGTACTTC. This codes for CASRLLQGPYEQYF.

J is TRBJ1-6 and V is TRBV18, with 10 bases matching TRBD1. Germline V gives CDR1 KGHSH, CDR2 LQKENI. V trimming: 3 bases; J trimming: 7 bases; junction bases outside the gene matches: 12. CDR3 length: 18 amino acids. The CDR3 nucleotides read TGTGCCAGCTCACCCAACACCGGTCCGGGACAGGGGAATTCACCCCTCCACTTT. Its protein product is CASSPNTGPGQGNSPLHF. Variable domain in full (rest from reference TRBV18 and TRBJ1-6): NAGVMQNPRHLVRRRGQEARLRCSPMKGHSHVYWYRQLPEEGLKFMVYLQKENIIDESGMPKERFSAEFPKEGPSILRIQQVVRGDSAAYFCASSPNTGPGQGNSPLHFGNGTRLTVT.

This chain links TRBV7-9 with TRBJ1-2; the match to TRBD1 covers 7 bases. Germline CDR1 SEHNR, CDR2 FQNEAQ (reference sequence). The J segment lost 4 bases and the V segment lost 0 bases, leaving 5 bases of the junction unmatched. The CDR3 runs 15 residues. The CDR3 DNA reads TGTGCCAGCAGCTTAGCCGAAGGGGGCTTCTATGGCTACACCTTC. This codes for CASSLAEGGFYGYTF.

V is TRBV5-4 and J is TRBJ1-2, with a weak D call TRBD1 (6 bases). Trimming left V 4 bases short and J 4 bases short, with 14 bases between. Germline V gene sequence: CDR1 SGHNT, CDR2 YYREEE (reference sequence). This CDR3 comprises 14 residues. The CDR3 reads CASSRDTLSYGYTF. The CDR3 DNA reads TGTGCCAGCAGCCGGGACACCCTCAGCTATGGCTACACCTTC.

The genes are TRBV7-9 and TRBJ2-1; 13 bases are a match to TRBD2. The CDR3 extends over 16 amino acids. V was pared by 5 bases and J by 5 bases, with 6 bases of the junction left unmatched. Germline V lookup: CDR1 SEHNR, CDR2 FQNEAQ (reference sequence). CDR3 protein: CASSRPGTSGDNEQFF. The CDR3 DNA follows: TGTGCCAGCAGCAGACCCGGGACTAGCGGGGACAATGAGCAGTTCTTC.

The rearrangement uses TRBV28 and TRBJ1-1; possibly TRBD1 for D (6 bases). The CDR3 contains 16 residues. Germline V gene sequence: CDR1 MDHEN, CDR2 SYDVKM. V shed 4 bases and J shed 8 bases, with 23 bases lying between them. For the CDR3, the DNA is TGTGCCAGCAGTTCCCTTGAGGCCGGGGGGCGATCCGAAGCTTTCTTT. It encodes CASSSLEAGGRSEAFF.

CDR3 residues: CASSLARQGGQETQYF. The CDR3 DNA reads as TGTGCCAGCAGCTTGGCCCGCCAGGGGGGCCAAGAGACCCAGTACTTC. The J gene is TRBJ2-5, the V gene TRBV11-2; the D gene is possibly TRBD1 (7 bases). Germline V CDR1 and CDR2: SGHAT, FQNNGV. This CDR3 contains 16 residues. V was trimmed by 3 bases and J by 1 base, leaving 15 bases between them.

The chain combines TRBV6-6 with TRBJ2-7; 9 nucleotides line up with TRBD1. Per germline, CDR1 MNHNY and CDR2 SVGAGI (reference sequence). This CDR3 contains 14 residues. J lost 4 bases, V lost 6 bases, and 7 bases had no gene match. Here the CDR3 DNA reads TGTGCCAGCAGCCCCGGGACAGGGTTTTACGAGCAGTACTTC. Protein: CASSPGTGFYEQYF.

The gene calls are TRBV19 and TRBJ2-5, with a possible D match to TRBD2 (6 bases). This CDR3 is 14 amino acids long. Trimming stripped 10 bases from V and 1 base from J, with 16 bases between. Germline V gene lookup returns CDR1 LNHDA and CDR2 SQIVND (reference sequence). CDR3 loop: CATNLGTAQETQYF. The CDR3 DNA reads TGTGCCACAAACCTCGGGACTGCCCAAGAGACCCAGTACTTC.

The genes are TRBV18 and TRBJ1-1, with 7 nucleotides matching TRBD1. Germline V CDR1 and CDR2: KGHSH, LQKENI. The CDR3 has 13 residues. With 6 bases clipped from V and 4 bases from J, the junction kept 5 bases outside the gene matches. CDR3 in DNA: TGTGCCAGCTCTCAAACAGGGGTCACTGAAGCTTTCTTT. Residues: CASSQTGVTEAFF.